The T cell receptor beta chain under discussion was sequenced for a study of T cell responses to AZD1222 COVID-19 vaccine (dated by TCRdb to 2020 to 2022). Background for the entire study: Because spike-specific TCR depth and breadth did not differ between the two schedules, AZD1222 recipients who got a second dose at roughly 4 weeks were pooled with those who got a second dose at roughly 12 weeks. Trial participants were enrolled by age into subgroups of 18-55, 56-69 and 70-plus years, and about 150, 27 and 61 TCR-sequenced participants, respectively, were included in these subgroups. TCR sequencing was performed for 233 trial participants, of whom around 200 were given two doses of AZD1222 and around 25 were given two doses of MenACWY control vaccine.

This sample's time point label indicates: baseline before first vaccination. Vaccinee samples were obtained from the UK trials COV001 and COV002, which included a single-blind randomized controlled phase 2/3 trial of AZD1222 (ChAdOx1 nCoV-19) in healthy adults. For TCRbeta chain sequencing, PBMC samples were collected from trial participants at day 0 and at day 28 after the second dose. The CDR3 regions of human TCRbeta chains were subjected to immunosequencing. The study's processing was this. TCRs in the repertoires were compared against a reference library of SARS-CoV-2-specific TCRs that had been generated with the MIRA antigen-specificity platform. Breadth was defined as the fraction of unique TCRs that were SARS-CoV-2-associated. Depth was defined as the fraction of total T cells that were SARS-CoV-2-associated. Each spike-specific TCR was assigned to its reactive spike region and to a CD4 or CD8 class using the MIRA data. Log10-transformed breadth and depth values were compared by one-way ANOVA with Sidak's multiple comparisons tests. TCRdb took over this immuneACCESS table, retaining in-frame rearrangements with V and J assigned. Such tables are incomplete; in checked studies, under half of the missing clones stem from an unresolved V gene, and the remainder is unexplained. V, J and clone size are taken as reported in that table, and D and trimming were inferred from the DNA itself. This sample holds approximately 100,000 clones; around 90% were observed only once. Around 9.4% of the sample is in the top ten clones.

Regarding this clone: What antigen it recognizes has not been identified. No per-base quality is available; no much larger clone lies one base away.

A distance of 8 bases separates the germline ends of V and J, which lose 2 bases and 0 bases respectively. Via the germline V gene, CDR1 is MNHEY and CDR2 SVGEGT. The CDR3, cysteine through phenylalanine, is 14 amino acids long. The retained sequence is limited to the CDR3, 42 bases, with the frame set at the first base. What the authors observed across the whole study: The 56-69-year group was small, and its depth increase did not reach significance, likely because of low power. Participants were mostly white British, with more females than males. The authors suggested clonal diversity may have been underestimated. Reportedly, close to half of the unique spike-specific TCRs recognized epitopes lying outside the regions that are mutated in the B.1.351 and B.1.1.7 variants. Conclusions about previously exposed vaccinees are limited because only six or seven AZD1222 recipients were SARS-CoV-2 seropositive at baseline. After two AZD1222 doses, spike-specific TCR breadth and depth were significantly higher than at day 0 and than in MenACWY recipients. The whole spike protein was spanned by vaccine-associated CD4 TCRs, and dominant responses were seen in regions 160-218 and 743-854. Because no samples from the day 14 peak response were available, repertoires could be characterized only after the peak T cell response.

The sequence is built from TRBV6-2 or TRBV6-3 and TRBJ2-7; no confident D gene assignment can be made. The material sequenced was peripheral blood, taken on day 0 of AZD1222 vaccination. The clonotype originates from an adult in good health. The CDR3 region: CASSYGRNSYEQYF. In nucleotide form, the sequence is TGTGCCAGCAGTTACGGGCGGAACTCCTACGAGCAGTACTTC.